These T cell receptor beta chains were read from a single sample in a study of cytomegalovirus exposure and HLA in healthy donors. The assay was immunoSEQ multiplex PCR, and TCRdb's table has in-frame clones only and misses some. The sample lists about 140,000 clones, roughly two thirds seen once, with roughly an eighth in the top ten. The sample taken for sequencing was PBMCs. These receptors were taken from a human donor in good health. Both conserved end residues are part of each CDR3. A D gene is named only where the DNA matches it firmly. Size values are once, few and many counts, or a class for expanded clones, and some rows have none.

-	15	TRBJ2-5	-	TRBV6-1	CASSEILRRVETQYF	TGTGCCAGCAGTGAAATTCTCAGGAGGGTGGAGACCCAGTACTTC
-	15	TRBJ1-2	-	TRBV7-9	CASSRNMNIMKGYTF	TGTGCCAGCAGCCGAAACATGAACATCATGAAGGGCTACACCTTC
few	14	TRBJ1-2	TRBD1	TRBV19	CASTTGQGSYGYTF	TGTGCCAGTACGACGGGACAGGGGAGCTATGGCTACACCTTC
-	13	TRBJ2-3	-	TRBV7-9	CASRASRTDTQYF	TGTGCCAGCAGAGCCTCTAGAACCGATACGCAGTATTTT
-	14	TRBJ2-2	-	TRBV9	CASSVEGSHGELFF	TGTGCCAGCAGCGTAGAGGGGTCTCACGGGGAGCTGTTTTTT
few	18	TRBJ1-1	TRBD1	TRBV7-2	CASTLGYRLRGMNTEAFF	TGTGCCAGCACCTTAGGGTACAGGCTCAGGGGGATGAACACTGAAGCTTTCTTT
-	13	TRBJ1-4	-	TRBV10-3	CAISEDQRGKLFF	TGTGCCATCAGTGAGGACCAGAGGGGGAAACTGTTTTTT
-	13	TRBJ2-7	TRBD1	TRBV7-2	CASSLVRGHEQYF	TGTGCCAGCAGCTTAGTAAGGGGGCATGAGCAGTACTTC
-	14	TRBJ1-1	-	TRBV29-1	CSVEAAPGGTEAFF	TGCAGCGTTGAAGCGGCTCCGGGGGGAACTGAAGCTTTCTTT
few	15	TRBJ1-2	-	TRBV21-1	CASFGPTRERDGYTF	TGTGCCAGCTTCGGACCGACGAGGGAGCGGGATGGCTACACCTTC
-	13	TRBJ2-1	-	TRBV5-1	CASSLGSRNEQFF	TGCGCCAGCAGCTTGGGGTCGCGCAATGAGCAGTTCTTC
-	18	TRBJ1-2	TRBD1	TRBV15	CATSSGSPGQGAYYGYTF	TGTGCCACCAGCAGTGGAAGCCCGGGACAGGGGGCTTACTATGGCTACACCTTC
few	11	TRBJ2-1	-	TRBV20-1	CRDYSYNEQFF	TGCAGAGACTATTCCTACAATGAGCAGTTCTTC
-	13	TRBJ1-1	-	TRBV7-9	CASSSGDDTEAFF	TGTGCCAGCAGCTCAGGGGATGACACTGAAGCTTTCTTT
-	14	TRBJ1-5	-	TRBV2	CASSERRRNRPQHF	TGTGCCAGCAGTGAAAGGAGGCGCAACCGGCCCCAGCATTTT
-	11	TRBJ2-1	-	TRBV11-2	CASSLAREQFF	TGTGCCAGCAGCTTAGCTAGAGAGCAGTTCTTC
-	16	TRBJ1-5	-	TRBV16	CASSQPNRISNQPQHF	TGTGCCAGCAGCCAGCCCAACAGGATCAGCAATCAGCCCCAGCATTTT
-	14	TRBJ1-1	-	TRBV2	CASSDAQGPTEAFF	TGTGCCAGCAGTGATGCCCAGGGGCCCACTGAAGCTTTCTTT
-	12	TRBJ1-4	-	TRBV19	CASSLRGEKLFF	TGTGCCAGTAGTCTCAGAGGAGAAAAACTGTTTTTT
few	18	TRBJ2-5	TRBD2	TRBV7-9	CASSLAGASGRAGETQYF	TGTGCCAGCAGCTTAGCGGGGGCTAGCGGGAGGGCCGGGGAGACCCAGTACTTC
-	16	TRBJ2-7	-	TRBV27	CASSSTPETGVYEQYF	TGTGCCAGCAGTTCCACTCCTGAGACAGGAGTTTACGAGCAGTACTTC
-	12	TRBJ2-7	-	TRBV19	CASTEHLYEQYF	TGTGCCAGTACTGAACACCTCTACGAGCAGTACTTC
few	15	TRBJ2-3	TRBD2	TRBV7-3	CASRKTSGGLDTQYF	TGTGCCAGCAGGAAGACTAGCGGGGGATTAGATACGCAGTATTTT
-	14	TRBJ1-6	-	TRBV5-1	CASSFTFRNSPLHF	TGCGCCAGCAGCTTTACTTTCCGGAATTCACCCCTCCACTTT
-	14	TRBJ1-4	-	TRBV6-1	CASSIGRGSEKLFF	TGTGCCAGCAGTATTGGAAGGGGAAGTGAAAAACTGTTTTTT
few	14	TRBJ2-1	-	TRBV10-1	CASSDVQGDNEQFF	TGCGCCAGCAGTGATGTGCAGGGCGACAATGAGCAGTTCTTC
-	14	TRBJ2-5	-	TRBV7-2	CASSPFGSKETQYF	TGTGCCAGCAGCCCCTTCGGGAGCAAAGAGACCCAGTACTTC
-	17	TRBJ2-1	TRBD2	TRBV11-3	CASSLVASGSIYNEQFF	TGTGCCAGCAGCTTAGTGGCGAGCGGGAGTATTTACAATGAGCAGTTCTTC
-	14	TRBJ1-1	TRBD1	TRBV19	CASIPDRGQTEAFF	TGTGCCAGTATCCCGGACAGGGGGCAGACTGAAGCTTTCTTT
-	15	TRBJ2-3	TRBD1	TRBV27	CASSPWTGGTDTQYF	TGTGCCAGCAGTCCCTGGACAGGGGGCACAGATACGCAGTATTTT
-	13	TRBJ1-1	-	TRBV5-6	CASRRSENTEAFF	TGTGCCAGCCGCAGGTCGGAGAACACTGAAGCTTTCTTT
once	14	TRBJ1-1	-	TRBV6-1	CASRAGPSGTEAFF	TGTGCCAGCAGAGCGGGCCCGTCTGGGACTGAAGCTTTCTTT
-	13	TRBJ2-7	-	TRBV12-5	CASGLAAGYEQYF	TGTGCTAGTGGTTTGGCGGCAGGCTACGAGCAGTACTTC
-	12	TRBJ2-5	-	TRBV2	CASIGSGRAQYF	TGTGCCAGCATAGGTTCCGGGCGGGCCCAGTACTTC
-	14	TRBJ2-4	-	TRBV25-1	CASSETGSQNIQYF	TGTGCCAGCAGTGAAACAGGGTCGCAAAACATTCAGTACTTC
once	15	TRBJ1-1	-	TRBV6-1	CASSEGHRANTEAFF	TGTGCCAGCAGTGAAGGCCACAGGGCAAACACTGAAGCTTTCTTT
few	13	TRBJ2-7	TRBD2	TRBV11-3	CASSSGTTYEQYF	TGTGCCAGCAGCTCCGGGACTACCTACGAGCAGTACTTC
-	14	TRBJ1-3	TRBD1	TRBV19	CASRYRGSGNTIYF	TGTGCCAGTAGGTACAGGGGTTCTGGAAACACCATATATTTT
-	14	TRBJ2-7	TRBD1	TRBV9	CASSVGDSSYEQYF	TGTGCCAGCAGCGTAGGGGACAGCTCCTACGAGCAGTACTTC
-	14	TRBJ1-2	TRBD1	TRBV5-4	CASSLDRAYYGYTF	TGTGCCAGCAGCCTGGACAGGGCGTACTATGGCTACACCTTC
-	13	TRBJ2-7	-	TRBV6-1	CASRMGLHYEQYF	TGTGCCAGCAGAATGGGACTGCACTACGAGCAGTACTTC
-	13	TRBJ2-7	-	TRBV7-9	CASSKDTSYEQYF	TGTGCCAGCAGCAAGGACACTTCCTACGAGCAGTACTTC
-	11	TRBJ2-2	-	TRBV6-5	CASSFSGELFF	TGTGCCAGCAGCTTTTCGGGGGAGCTGTTTTTT
few	16	TRBJ2-1	-	TRBV2	CASSEVGARGLNEQFF	TGTGCCAGCAGTGAAGTAGGCGCGAGAGGGTTGAATGAGCAGTTCTTC
-	17	TRBJ1-2	-	TRBV5-4	CASSPTRVTASNYGYTF	TGTGCCAGCAGCCCAACACGGGTGACAGCTTCTAACTATGGCTACACCTTC
-	13	TRBJ1-1	TRBD1	TRBV14	CASSPTGTAEAFF	TGTGCCAGCAGCCCGACCGGGACAGCTGAAGCTTTCTTT
-	13	TRBJ1-1	-	TRBV5-1	CASSLALRLEAFF	TGCGCCAGCAGCTTGGCCCTGCGGCTCGAGGCTTTCTTT
-	11	TRBJ1-2	TRBD1	TRBV20-1	CSARKGGGYTF	TGCAGTGCTAGGAAAGGGGGCGGCTACACCTTC